This TCR beta chain was recorded in a study of T cells in Graves' hyperthyroidism and ophthalmopathy. Findings of the study overall: Most expanded thyroid clonotypes above 0.001 also appeared in blood.

This clonotype was observed at least ten times. No antigen is known for it. V lost 3 bases and J 1 base, leaving 18 bases between the germline ends. CDR3 length: 17 residues. Germline CDR1 and CDR2: ENHRY and SYGVKD. Amplified regions were TCR beta CDR3 sequences from RNA transcripts. Researchers ran a first-round RT-PCR on the TCR CDR3 using the HTBI primer set. TCRdb independently ran MiXCR on the multiplex PCR reads; one entry per CDR3 protein. The sample holds about 370,000 distinct CDR3 sequences, 12% to 15% seen once. Ophthalmopathy patients showed a Clinical Activity Score of at least 3, NOSPECS grade of at least 4 and duration under 3 months. Thyroid ultrasound, orbital computed tomography, clinical symptoms, and serum thyroxine and TRAb underpinned diagnoses. Source material for PBMCs was less than 12 ml fresh peripheral blood.

The sequenced sample consisted of blood. This chain uses TRBV10-3 with TRBJ2-5, with D possibly called TRBD1 or TRBD2 (5 bases each). This sequence was found in a woman aged 55-70 years with Graves' ophthalmopathy. CDR3 bases: TGTGCCATCAGTGATCCCTTGGGGGAAGGAGGCCAAGAGACCCAGTACTTC. It is translated as CAISDPLGEGGQETQYF.